This T cell receptor beta chain was sequenced for a study of blood T cell repertoires in COVID-19 (dated by TCRdb to 2019 to 2021). For the study in its entirety: The collaborator samples originated in the United States, Italy and Spain and spanned the acute and convalescent phases of COVID-19. A freely available public database, intended as a resource for researchers studying the immune response to SARS-CoV-2, is where the repertoires were released. A de-identified subject ID, COVID-19 status, age in years and sex were almost always included in the sample metadata. The material from the prospective study consisted of cDNA or gDNA derived from T cells, B-cell-depleted T cells, or PBMCs. Deeply sampled blood TCRbeta repertoires from subjects exposed to, actively infected with, or recovered from COVID-19 were included in the dataset. Where HLA class I and class II types were available, the types were taken from metadata supplied by the sample provider, not from assay-based typing. Samples were obtained from the ongoing ImmuneRACE study (first 160 participants) and from about 1,300 subjects provided by 6 global collaborators.

From the cysteine up to the phenylalanine, the CDR3 has a length of 13 residues. Here the CDR3 DNA is all that survives: 39 bases in frame from base 1. The germline ends are 12 bases apart after V is trimmed by 3 bases and J by 6 bases. The germline V gene encodes CDR1 MDHEN and CDR2 SYDVKM. Notes on this clone: Its specific antigen is unknown. No much larger clone is present one base from it, and per-base qualities are unavailable.

Results the study describes overall, beyond this receptor: How much clinical and demographic metadata was included differed by source and by participant, and the metadata was provided uncurated.

One collaborating source in Seattle enrolled patients during active infection and followed them longitudinally through the course of disease. Each collaborating institution followed its own protocols to collect whole blood in K2EDTA tubes. For TCRbeta analysis, collaborators shipped samples in one of three forms: frozen whole blood, isolated PBMCs, or DNA extracted from either of those sample types. TCRbeta CDR3 regions were amplified from genomic DNA by means of the immunoSEQ Assay, a bias-controlled multiplex PCR. The published analysis was carried out like this. Nucleated cell counts per sample were estimated from amplification of reference gene primers within the assay. To quantify the absolute abundance of each unique TCRbeta CDR3 rearrangement, sequence reads were collapsed and filtered. For each sample, productive Simpson clonality was calculated as the square root of Simpson's diversity index over productive rearrangements. TCRdb holds this immuneACCESS table with in-frame rearrangements only. Some clones are missing; in checked studies, unresolved V genes explain under half, and the rest has no known cause. The DNA gave D and trimming, while V, J and clone size come from that table. The table for this sample lists more than 200,000 clones; over 80% of them were counted only once. In total, the top ten clones hold approximately 2.5% of the sample.

The specimen was peripheral blood. This clonotype originated in a young man with COVID-19, enrolled during active disease. The sequence links TRBV28 to TRBJ2-7; the best D guess is TRBD1, with 6 bases matching. This receptor carries the CDR3 CASSFPQGREQYF. The nucleotides are TGTGCCAGCAGTTTCCCCCAGGGGCGCGAGCAGTACTTC.